Shown below are 4 T cell receptor beta chains from a single sample sequenced in a study of cytomegalovirus exposure and HLA in healthy donors. PCR primers comprised 60 Vbeta and 13 Jbeta primers. Libraries were prepared by immunoSEQ multiplex PCR; TCRdb keeps only in-frame clonotypes and omits some of them. The sample records 110,000 or so clones, 70% to 80% being singletons. Material: PBMCs. The receptors here all came from a female donor in good health and CMV-seronegative.

This chain connects TRBV23-1 to TRBJ1-4, with D tentatively TRBD1 (6 bases). TRBV23-1 is designated an ORF whose function remains uncertain. V gave up 8 bases and J gave up 4 bases, with 14 bases separating them. The CDR3 has 14 residues. The CDR3, as DNA: TGCGCCAGCTACTCGACAGGCAATAATGAAAAACTGTTTTTT. This codes for CASYSTGNNEKLFF.

The chain combines TRBV20-1 with TRBJ2-7, with unresolved D. CDR3 length: 11 residues. The V gene lost 3 bases and the J gene lost 12 bases, with 15 bases spanning the gap. CDR1 DFQATT and CDR2 SNEGSKA come from the germline V gene (reference sequence). Written as DNA, the CDR3 is TGCAGTGCTAGCCCTCAGTTAGCATCGTACTTC. This translates into CSASPQLASYF.

This chain uses TRBV19 with TRBJ1-2; a weak D match, TRBD1 (5 bases). CDR3 length: 15 residues. With 3 bases removed from V and 1 base from J, the gap between germline ends came to 12 bases. CDR1 is LNHDA and CDR2 is SQIVND in the germline V gene (reference sequence). The CDR3 region is CASSIVGRDNYGYTF. The CDR3 DNA reads as TGTGCCAGTAGTATCGTTGGCAGGGATAACTATGGCTACACCTTC. The full variable domain, rest sourced from reference TRBV19 and TRBJ1-2, is DGGITQSPKYLFRKEGQNVTLSCEQNLNHDAMYWYRQDPGQGLRLIYYSQIVNDFQKGDIAEGYSVSREKKESFPLTVTSAQKNPTAFYLCASSIVGRDNYGYTFGSGTRLTVV.

The chain uses TRBV6-5 and TRBJ1-6; D is perhaps TRBD1 (6 bases). V was cut by 6 bases and J by 14 bases, with 11 bases left in between. Germline V CDR1 and CDR2: MNHEY, SVGAGI. The CDR3 is 11 amino acids. The DNA for the CDR3 is TGTGCCAGCAGCAACAGGGTAACCCTCCACTTT. It codes for CASSNRVTLHF.